This TCR beta chain came from a study of cytomegalovirus exposure and HLA in healthy donors. PCR used 60 Vbeta primers and 13 Jbeta primers. As handled by the study authors: In a later analysis, the count reached about 80 million unique TCR beta chains, with approximately 10 million shared. Method: immunoSEQ multiplex PCR; TCRdb's copy keeps in-frame clones and lacks some. The DNA was the basis for D and trimming; V, J and clone size are from that table. Altogether about 110,000 clones are present, about 78% being singletons, with the ten largest covering 8.2%. This clone was detected only a few times. CDR3 length: 14 residues. The germline V gene has CDR1 SGHTA and CDR2 FQGNSA. V shed 5 bases, J shed 6 bases, and the junction held 8 bases outside the gene matches.

The genes are TRBV7-2 and TRBJ2-7; 9 nucleotides line up with TRBD1. The source material was PBMCs. The receptor's source is a woman in her forties in good health and CMV-seropositive. The CDR3 sequence is CASSSRDRAREQYF. The CDR3, as DNA: TGTGCCAGCAGCAGCCGGGACAGGGCCCGCGAGCAGTACTTC.